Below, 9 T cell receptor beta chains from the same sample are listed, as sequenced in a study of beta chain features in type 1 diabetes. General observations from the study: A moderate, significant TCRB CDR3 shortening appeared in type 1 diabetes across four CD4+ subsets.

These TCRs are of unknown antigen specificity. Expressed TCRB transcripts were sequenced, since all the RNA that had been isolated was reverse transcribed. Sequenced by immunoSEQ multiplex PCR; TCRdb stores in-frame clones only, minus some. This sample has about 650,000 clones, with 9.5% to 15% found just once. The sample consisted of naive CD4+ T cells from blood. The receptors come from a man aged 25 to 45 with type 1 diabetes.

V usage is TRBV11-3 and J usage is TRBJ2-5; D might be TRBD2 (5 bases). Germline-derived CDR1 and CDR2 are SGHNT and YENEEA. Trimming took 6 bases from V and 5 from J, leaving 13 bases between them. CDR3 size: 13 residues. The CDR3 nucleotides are TGTGCCAGCAGTTTCGAAAAGCGGGAGACCCAGTACTTC. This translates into CASSFEKRETQYF.

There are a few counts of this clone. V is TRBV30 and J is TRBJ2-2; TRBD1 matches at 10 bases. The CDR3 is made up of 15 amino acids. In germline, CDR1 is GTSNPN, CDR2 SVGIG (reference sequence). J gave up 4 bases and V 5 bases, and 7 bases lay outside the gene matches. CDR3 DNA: TGTGCCTGGGGGACAGGGGCGGTAATCACCGGGGAGCTGTTTTTT. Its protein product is CAWGTGAVITGELFF.

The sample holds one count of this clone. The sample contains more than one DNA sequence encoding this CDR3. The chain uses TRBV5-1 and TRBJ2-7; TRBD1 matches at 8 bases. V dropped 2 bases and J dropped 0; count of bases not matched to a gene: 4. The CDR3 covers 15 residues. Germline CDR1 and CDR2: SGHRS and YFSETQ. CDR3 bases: TGCGCCAGCAGCTTCGGACAGGGCAGCTCCTACGAGCAGTACTTC. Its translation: CASSFGQGSSYEQYF.

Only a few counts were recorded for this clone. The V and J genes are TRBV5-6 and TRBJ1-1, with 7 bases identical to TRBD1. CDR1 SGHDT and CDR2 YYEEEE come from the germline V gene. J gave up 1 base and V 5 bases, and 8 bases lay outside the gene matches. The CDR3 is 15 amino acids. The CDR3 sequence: CASSLETGRNTEAFF. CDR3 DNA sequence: TGTGCCAGCAGTCTTGAGACAGGGAGGAACACTGAAGCTTTCTTT.

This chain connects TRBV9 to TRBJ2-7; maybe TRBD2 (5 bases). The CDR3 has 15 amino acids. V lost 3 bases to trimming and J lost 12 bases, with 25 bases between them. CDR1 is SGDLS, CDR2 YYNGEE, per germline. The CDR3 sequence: CASSGGEGIPDRSYF. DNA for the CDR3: TGTGCCAGCAGCGGAGGAGAGGGAATCCCTGATAGATCGTACTTC.

CDR3 nucleotides: TGTGCCAGCAGTGTCGGGACTAGCGGGGCTCACACAGATACGCAGTATTTT. Amino acids: CASSVGTSGAHTDTQYF. The chain combines TRBV6-1 with TRBJ2-3; 13 positions match TRBD2. Germline CDR1 MNHNS, CDR2 SASEGT. The CDR3 has 17 residues. V was clipped by 4 bases and J by 2 bases; unmatched bases: 6.

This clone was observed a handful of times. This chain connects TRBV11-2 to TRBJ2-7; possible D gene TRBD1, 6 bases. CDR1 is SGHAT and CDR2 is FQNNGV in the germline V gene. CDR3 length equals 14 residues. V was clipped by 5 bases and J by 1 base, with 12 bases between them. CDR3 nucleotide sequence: TGTGCCAGCAGCGCCGCCCAGGGGTCCTACGAGCAGTACTTC. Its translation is CASSAAQGSYEQYF.

In DNA form, the CDR3 reads TGTGCTAGTGGGCCCGGGACTAGCGTCCCCTCGTCGGAGCAGTTCTTC. This encodes CASGPGTSVPSSEQFF. V and J are TRBV12-5 and TRBJ2-1; TRBD2 matches at 10 bases. The CDR3 has 16 amino acids. Germline V gene sequence: CDR1 LGHNT, CDR2 FRNRAP. V trimming: 6 bases; J trimming: 10 bases; junction bases outside the gene matches: 15.

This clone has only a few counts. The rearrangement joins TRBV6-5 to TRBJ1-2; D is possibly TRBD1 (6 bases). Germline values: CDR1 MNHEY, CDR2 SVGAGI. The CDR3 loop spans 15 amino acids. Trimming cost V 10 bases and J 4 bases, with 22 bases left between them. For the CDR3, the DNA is TGTGCCACCAGGGTTGGCAGGGGATTCCTCTATGGCTACACCTTC. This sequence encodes CATRVGRGFLYGYTF.